The sequence of this TCR beta chain was determined in a study of high-grade serous ovarian cancer treatment subgroups. The overall study: Each sample yielded on average roughly 7,500 unique TCR beta rearrangements from over 12,000 reads. Overall study results and limits: Same-patient tumor repertoires overlapped at roughly 0.1 to 0.85; different patients barely overlapped. Clonal relatedness tracked neoantigen level, and by trend copy number and mutation load.

With 1 base clipped from V and 1 base from J, the junction kept 4 bases outside the gene matches. The CDR3 contains 15 residues. CDR1 and CDR2 from the germline V gene are MGHRA and YSYEKL. The tumor samples were collected prior to definitive surgery or chemotherapy. Concerning this clone: What it binds is not known.

The method was immunoSEQ multiplex PCR; TCRdb's version includes in-frame clones alone and lacks a portion of them. The sample includes several thousand clones, roughly 70% of them seen just once. The TCR originated in a human patient with high-grade serous ovarian cancer. The sequenced sample consisted of tumor tissue. The V gene is TRBV4-1, the J gene TRBJ2-7; 7 positions match TRBD1. CDR3 in DNA: TGCGCCAGCAGCCAAGTATTGGGACAGTCCTACGAGCAGTACTTC. It codes for CASSQVLGQSYEQYF.